The clone carrying this TCR beta chain appeared a few times. What it binds is unknown. Deletions cut 3 bases from V and 3 bases from J, with 14 bases between. The CDR3 covers 15 residues. Germline loops: CDR1 KGHDR, CDR2 SFDVKD. Before being chosen for sequencing, patients had shown CD8+CD57+ cell expansion by flow cytometry. The sample belongs to a study of CD8+CD57+ T cells in acquired aplastic anemia. Genomic DNA, the template, was used for profiling of the TCR beta VDJ and CDR3. TCRdb used MiXCR to reprocess the reads, holding one entry per CDR3 protein. This table has some 200,000 distinct CDR3 sequences, 40% to 50% appearing once. Overall study findings and caveats: Comparison of patients with controls identified approximately 28 shared CD8+ CDR3 sequences.

This TCR came from a human donor with aplastic anemia. The chain uses TRBV24-1 and TRBJ2-7; D is ambiguous. The sequenced material came from sorted CD4+, CD8+, or CD8+CD57+ T cells (not recorded which) from PBMCs. In DNA, the CDR3 is TGTGCCACCAGTGATGCCCTCGTCAGTGTCTACGAGCAGTACTTC. Residues: CATSDALVSVYEQYF.